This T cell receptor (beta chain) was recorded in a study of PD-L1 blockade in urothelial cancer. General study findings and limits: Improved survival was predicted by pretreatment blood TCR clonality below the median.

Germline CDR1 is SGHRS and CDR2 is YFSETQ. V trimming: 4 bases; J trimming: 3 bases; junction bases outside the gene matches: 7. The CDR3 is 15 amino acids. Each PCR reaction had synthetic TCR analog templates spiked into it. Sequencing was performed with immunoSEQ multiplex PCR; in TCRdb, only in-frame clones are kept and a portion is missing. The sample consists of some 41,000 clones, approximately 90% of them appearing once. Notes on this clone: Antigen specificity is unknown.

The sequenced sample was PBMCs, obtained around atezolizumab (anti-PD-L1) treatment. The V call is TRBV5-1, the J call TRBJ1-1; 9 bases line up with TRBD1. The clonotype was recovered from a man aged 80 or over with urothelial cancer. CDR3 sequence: CASSRGDRGDTEAFF. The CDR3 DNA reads TGCGCCAGCAGCCGGGGAGACAGGGGGGACACTGAAGCTTTCTTT.